Listed below are T cell receptor beta chains from one sample, sequenced in a study of glioma-infiltrating T cells after dendritic cell vaccination. Some clones are missing from TCRdb's copy, which holds only in-frame ones; the method was immunoSEQ multiplex PCR. The sample contains around 100,000 clones, approximately 80% of which appear only once. The material sequenced was blood, taken before dendritic cell vaccination. The receptor set was obtained from a human donor with glioblastoma. CDR3s include the opening cysteine and the closing phenylalanine or tryptophan. D genes are given only for firm matches. Clone size is given for some rows only: seen once, a few or many times, or a class if the clone is expanded.

D gene | J gene | V gene | clone size | CDR3 DNA | CDR3 protein
NA | TRBJ1-1 | TRBV7-2 | NA | TGTGCCAGCAGCCCCGCGGGGCACGGGGGAGCTTTCTTT | CASSPAGHGGAFF
NA | TRBJ1-1 | TRBV11-2 | NA | TGTGCCAGCAGCTATGAAGGGGAAACTGAAGCTTTCTTT | CASSYEGETEAFF
NA | TRBJ1-6 | TRBV30 | NA | TGTGCCTGGAGCCCGGGCTTTGGGAGCTCCTATAATTCACCCCTCCACTTT | CAWSPGFGSSYNSPLHF
NA | TRBJ2-7 | TRBV4-1 | NA | TGCGCCAGCAGCCAATTCATACGGGGAGACGAGCAGTACTTC | CASSQFIRGDEQYF
NA | TRBJ1-1 | TRBV19 | once | TGTGCCAGTAGTCCCGAACAGGGAAGGGACACTGAAGCTTTCTTT | CASSPEQGRDTEAFF
NA | TRBJ2-5 | TRBV5-1 | NA | TGCGCCAGCAGTACAGGTCGGAGTCAAGAGACCCAGTACTTC | CASSTGRSQETQYF
TRBD2 | TRBJ2-1 | TRBV7-7 | few | TGTGCTGCGGGGGGAGCGGGGGGCAATGAGCAGTTCTTC | CAAGGAGGNEQFF
NA | TRBJ1-6 | TRBV6-5 | NA | TGTGCCAGCAGTAGGGGCAGGGCGAATAATTCACCCCTCCACTTT | CASSRGRANNSPLHF
TRBD1 | TRBJ1-2 | TRBV7-9 | NA | TGTGCCAGCAGCTTATATTCTGGGACAGGGGCCTATGGCTACACCTTC | CASSLYSGTGAYGYTF
NA | TRBJ1-5 | TRBV18 | NA | TGTGCCAGCCAAGAACTGAGCAATCAGCCCCAGCATTTT | CASQELSNQPQHF
NA | TRBJ1-4 | TRBV29-1 | NA | TGCAGCGTTGAAGACGCTGGCAGGGCTGGAGAAAAACTGTTTTTT | CSVEDAGRAGEKLFF
NA | TRBJ1-6 | TRBV6-1 | NA | TGTGCCAGTCACAGGGACTATAATTCACCCCTCCACTTT | CASHRDYNSPLHF
TRBD1 | TRBJ2-2 | TRBV6-1 | NA | TGTGCCAGCCAACAGGACAGGGAAACCGGGGAGCTGTTTTTT | CASQQDRETGELFF
NA | TRBJ1-5 | TRBV5-5 | NA | TGTGCCAGCAGCCTTCTATCTGGAGCAATCAGCCCCCAGCATTTT | CASSLLSGAISPQHF
NA | TRBJ1-1 | TRBV19 | NA | TGTGCCAGTAGTACCTCAGTGAACACTGAAGCTTTCTTT | CASSTSVNTEAFF
NA | TRBJ2-3 | TRBV7-6 | NA | TGTGCCAGCAGCTTAACCACAGGGCCTAGGGGAGATACGCAGTATTTT | CASSLTTGPRGDTQYF
TRBD2 | TRBJ2-5 | TRBV7-9 | NA | TGTGCCAGCAGCTTAGCGGCGGGGGGCAGGGAGACCCAGTACTTC | CASSLAAGGRETQYF
TRBD1 | TRBJ1-2 | TRBV2 | NA | TGTGCCAGCAGTGAGTTACAGGGGCCCTATGGCTACACCTTC | CASSELQGPYGYTF
TRBD2 | TRBJ2-2 | TRBV7-2 | NA | TGTGCCAGCAGCTCCTCTAGTTCTAGCGGGGGGAACACCGGGGAGCTGTTTTTT | CASSSSSSSGGNTGELFF
NA | TRBJ2-2 | TRBV14 | NA | TGTGCCAGCAGCCAAGATAGCCCCGGGGAGCTGTTTTTT | CASSQDSPGELFF
NA | TRBJ1-3 | TRBV4-1 | NA | TGCGCCAGCAGCCAAGTTACCGGGACTGGAAACACCATATATTTT | CASSQVTGTGNTIYF
TRBD1 | TRBJ1-4 | TRBV7-2 | NA | TGTGCCAGCGGGTGGACAGGGCGCGAGGAAAAACTGTTTTTT | CASGWTGREEKLFF
NA | TRBJ1-6 | TRBV9 | NA | TGTGCCAGCAGCGTAGGGGGCGGGAATAATTCACCCCTCCACTTT | CASSVGGGNNSPLHF
NA | TRBJ1-6 | TRBV7-2 | NA | TGTGCCAGCAGCCTTCTTGGGAGCTCCTATAATTCACCCCTCCACTTT | CASSLLGSSYNSPLHF
TRBD1 | TRBJ2-7 | TRBV9 | NA | TGTGCCAGCAGCGTAGGGAGACAGGGTTCCGAGTACGAGCAGTACTTC | CASSVGRQGSEYEQYF
NA | TRBJ2-1 | TRBV9 | NA | TGTGCCAGCAGCGTAACAACCCAGGCTGAGCAGTTCTTC | CASSVTTQAEQFF
NA | TRBJ1-1 | TRBV5-1 | once | TGCGCCAGCAGCTTAGCCGTCTTCACTGAAGCTTTCTTT | CASSLAVFTEAFF
TRBD2 | TRBJ2-1 | TRBV7-6 | NA | TGTGCCAGCAGATCCACCGCGGGGGGGCGCTACAATGAGCAGTTCTTC | CASRSTAGGRYNEQFF
TRBD2 | TRBJ2-3 | TRBV30 | NA | TGTGCCTCGGGACTAGCGGGGGGAGTAGTAGATACGCAGTATTTT | CASGLAGGVVDTQYF
NA | TRBJ2-3 | TRBV9 | few | TGTGCCAGCAGCCTATACACAGATACGCAGTATTTT | CASSLYTDTQYF
NA | TRBJ1-2 | TRBV10-3 | NA | TGTGCCATCATGGCACCTGATGGGGGGGACACCGTTCCCTATGGCTACACCTTC | CAIMAPDGGDTVPYGYTF
TRBD1 | TRBJ1-2 | TRBV9 | NA | TGTGCCAGCAGCGTAGCTGGGGACAGCTATGGCTACACCTTC | CASSVAGDSYGYTF
NA | TRBJ2-3 | TRBV30 | NA | TGTGCCTGGAGGCCGCCGGGACATCTCACAGATACGCAGTATTTT | CAWRPPGHLTDTQYF
NA | TRBJ2-1 | TRBV5-8 | NA | TGTGCCAGCCCTACAAATATCGGGGGACCTCTGTCCTACAATGAGCAGTTCTTC | CASPTNIGGPLSYNEQFF
TRBD1 | TRBJ1-2 | TRBV9 | NA | TGTGCCAGCAGCGCTCTGACAGGGTCGGGTGGCTACACCTTC | CASSALTGSGGYTF
NA | TRBJ2-3 | TRBV11-2 | NA | TGTGCCAGCAGCTTAGTTCCGGGTAGGACAGATACGCAGTATTTT | CASSLVPGRTDTQYF
NA | TRBJ2-7 | TRBV10-2 | NA | TGCGCCAGCAGTGAGGCAACAGGGATCTACGAGCAGTACTTC | CASSEATGIYEQYF
NA | TRBJ1-6 | TRBV5-8 | NA | TGTGCCAGCAGATACCGGGACGGGAGTAATTCACCCCTCCACTTT | CASRYRDGSNSPLHF
TRBD2 | TRBJ2-1 | TRBV5-4 | NA | TGTGCCAGCAGCTCTCCGGGAGGTTTGAGGAATGAGCAGTTCTTC | CASSSPGGLRNEQFF
TRBD1 | TRBJ1-2 | TRBV5-4 | NA | TGTGCCAGCAGCAACGCTGGTGGTGGACAGGCATATGGCTACACCTTC | CASSNAGGGQAYGYTF
TRBD1 | TRBJ1-3 | TRBV4-2 | NA | TGTGCCAGCAGCCAAGGGGACAGGGTGGTGGGAAACACCATATATTTT | CASSQGDRVVGNTIYF
NA | TRBJ2-1 | TRBV5-4 | NA | TGTGCCAGCACCTTAAGGGGGGGGAGCTCCTACAATGAGCAGTTCTTC | CASTLRGGSSYNEQFF
NA | TRBJ2-2 | TRBV6-1 | NA | TGTGCCAGCTCACAGGGTGTGATCGGGGAGCTGTTTTTT | CASSQGVIGELFF
NA | TRBJ2-5 | TRBV27 | NA | TGTGCCAGCAGCCCGGGGACTTTAGGGGAGACCCAGTACTTC | CASSPGTLGETQYF
NA | TRBJ1-1 | TRBV7-9 | NA | TGTGCCAGCAGCTTAGCTATTAGCCAGACCGAAGCTTTCTTT | CASSLAISQTEAFF
NA | TRBJ2-7 | TRBV2 | NA | TGTGCCAGTCAGCGGGGGACAGGGCGATTCGAGCAGTACTTC | CASQRGTGRFEQYF
TRBD1 | TRBJ1-1 | TRBV5-5 | NA | TGTGCCAGCAGCTGGGGGACAGGGTTCGGGACTGAAGCTTTCTTT | CASSWGTGFGTEAFF
NA | TRBJ1-1 | TRBV6-4 | NA | TGTGCCAGCAGTGACTCGGAAGGGGGAAGCACTGAAGCTTTCTTT | CASSDSEGGSTEAFF
NA | TRBJ1-3 | TRBV5-1 | NA | TGCGCCAGCAGCCAGGACAGCTCTGGAAACACCATATATTTT | CASSQDSSGNTIYF
NA | TRBJ1-4 | TRBV5-1 | NA | TGCGCCAGCAGCTTGGCGGGGTTCGGGGAAAAACTGTTTTTT | CASSLAGFGEKLFF
TRBD2 | TRBJ2-7 | TRBV7-2 | NA | TGTGCCAGCAGCTTAAGTGGCGGGGGGCCCACCTACGAGCAGTACTTC | CASSLSGGGPTYEQYF
NA | TRBJ1-1 | TRBV13 | once | TGTGCCAGCAGCTTACGGTACAGCATGAACACTGAAGCTTTCTTT | CASSLRYSMNTEAFF